Listed below are T cell receptor beta chains from one sample, sequenced in a study of CD8 T cells in ankylosing spondylitis. Each CDR3 protein gets one entry after TCRdb re-called the 5' RACE reads with MiXCR. This sample yields about 250,000 distinct CDR3 sequences, of which roughly 32% are seen a single time; about 4% belongs to the top ten. The specimen sequenced was blood, either unsorted or a sorted T cell fraction (not recorded which). The receptors were gathered from a male donor with ankylosing spondylitis or in good health (not recorded which). The CDR3 runs from the conserved cysteine through the conserved F or W. Fields, in order: D gene, J gene, clone size, CDR3 length, V gene, CDR3 DNA, CDR3 protein. D genes are given only for firm matches. Where a row states a size, it is once, few, many or the class of an expanded clone; other rows omit it.

TRBD1	TRBJ2-5	once	16	TRBV5-5	TGTGCCAGCAGCTTGTGGTATGGGACAGGGGATGAGACCCAGTACTTC	CASSLWYGTGDETQYF
-	TRBJ2-3	few	16	TRBV20-1	TGCAGTGCTAGAGATGCTAGGGGTGGTTCTGGGGATACGCAGTATTTT	CSARDARGGSGDTQYF
-	TRBJ2-2	-	14	TRBV3-1	TGTGCCAGCAGCCAAGTACTCCACACCGGGGAGCTGTTTTTT	CASSQVLHTGELFF
-	TRBJ2-7	-	14	TRBV30	TGTGCCTGGAGTGTTAGCGGAACCTCCTACGAGCAGTACTTC	CAWSVSGTSYEQYF
-	TRBJ1-2	-	13	TRBV29-1	TGCAGCGTTGGAGCCGTTGATAACTATGGCTACACCTTC	CSVGAVDNYGYTF
-	TRBJ1-5	many	15	TRBV20-1	TGCAGTGCTAGAGTTGGGTCAGAGGGGAATCAGCCCCAGCATTTT	CSARVGSEGNQPQHF
-	TRBJ2-3	-	17	TRBV14	TGTGCCAGCAGCCAAGATCTCGGGGGTAGGTCCACAGATACGCAGTATTTT	CASSQDLGGRSTDTQYF
-	TRBJ2-3	few	16	TRBV20-1	TGCAGTGCTAGAGATTCAAGAGGGGGAAGCACAGATACGCAGTATTTT	CSARDSRGGSTDTQYF
-	TRBJ2-3	few	12	TRBV10-3	TGTGCCACTAAAGGCGTCACAGATACGCAGTATTTT	CATKGVTDTQYF
-	TRBJ1-1	many	12	TRBV29-1	TGCAGCGTTGAGCAGGGAAAGACTGAAGCTTTCTTT	CSVEQGKTEAFF
-	TRBJ2-3	-	13	TRBV20-1	TGCAGTGCTAGAGATCAAAGCACAGATACGCAGTATTTT	CSARDQSTDTQYF
-	TRBJ2-3	few	13	TRBV10-3	TGTGCCATCAGCGCCCCCAGCACAGATACGCAGTATTTT	CAISAPSTDTQYF
TRBD2	TRBJ2-1	-	18	TRBV7-8	TGTGCCAGCAGCTTTGTCCTAGCGGGGGGCCAAAACTACAATGAGCAGTTCTTC	CASSFVLAGGQNYNEQFF
TRBD1	TRBJ1-1	few	14	TRBV29-1	TGCAGCGTTGGCGGGACAGGGGCGAACACTGAAGCTTTCTTT	CSVGGTGANTEAFF
-	TRBJ1-2	few	10	TRBV6-5	TGTGCCAGCAACCACAGGGTTTTGGCCTTC	CASNHRVLAF
-	TRBJ1-5	few	16	TRBV20-1	TGCAGTGCTAGAGATCTTGAGTTCGGGAGCAATCAGCCCCAGCATTTT	CSARDLEFGSNQPQHF
-	TRBJ2-3	many	10	TRBV20-1	TGCAGTGCGGGTGTCGATACGCAGTATTTT	CSAGVDTQYF
TRBD1	TRBJ2-7	few	12	TRBV29-1	TGCAGCGCGACAGGGGAATCGAACGAGCAGTACTTC	CSATGESNEQYF
TRBD1	TRBJ2-1	-	15	TRBV20-1	TGCAGTGCTAGAGACCGCCGGGACAGGTACAATGAGCAGTTCTTC	CSARDRRDRYNEQFF
-	TRBJ1-5	-	15	TRBV10-3	TGTGCCACCCGGGACGGGTCGAGGCCTAATCAGCCCCAGCATTTT	CATRDGSRPNQPQHF
-	TRBJ2-3	few	14	TRBV7-9	TGTGCCAGCAGCTTAGCGGGGCTGACAGATACGCAGTATTTT	CASSLAGLTDTQYF
-	TRBJ2-6	few	15	TRBV29-1	TGCAGCGTTGAAGTCTTTACCAGGGGTGCTAACGTCCTGACTTTC	CSVEVFTRGANVLTF
-	TRBJ1-2	many	13	TRBV20-1	TGCAGTGCTAGTGACAGGAAGAACTATGGCTACACCTTC	CSASDRKNYGYTF
-	TRBJ1-5	-	16	TRBV27	TGTGCCAGCAGTACCTCCCGGGGGAGCGGAGGTCAGCCCCAGCATTTT	CASSTSRGSGGQPQHF
-	TRBJ2-1	-	11	TRBV12-3/TRBV12-4	TGTGCCAGGTCAGATGTGGTTGAGCAGTTCTTC	CARSDVVEQFF
-	TRBJ1-6	few	15	TRBV10-2	TGCGCCAGCAGTGACCGGACAGTACCTAATTCACCCCTCCACTTT	CASSDRTVPNSPLHF
-	TRBJ1-5	few	13	TRBV20-1	TGCAGTGCTCCCCAGGGGCCGACTGGGCCCCAGCATTTT	CSAPQGPTGPQHF
-	TRBJ2-2	-	15	TRBV5-1	TGCGCCAGCAGCCCCGGGACGGTGGACACCGGGGAGCTGTTTTTT	CASSPGTVDTGELFF
TRBD1	TRBJ2-7	few	14	TRBV20-1	TGCAGTGCCCAGTGGGGACAGGGTACCTACGAGCAGTACTTC	CSAQWGQGTYEQYF
-	TRBJ2-1	-	14	TRBV7-9	TGTGCCAGCAGCTTAGCTGGACCCCACAATGAGCAGTTCTTC	CASSLAGPHNEQFF
-	TRBJ2-7	-	13	TRBV30	TGTGCCTGGAGGACCGGCGGCACCTACGAGCAGTACTTC	CAWRTGGTYEQYF
-	TRBJ2-3	-	14	TRBV15	TGTGCCACCAGCAGAGATCGGGAGATAGATACGCAGTATTTT	CATSRDREIDTQYF
TRBD2	TRBJ2-1	few	16	TRBV20-1	TGCAGTGCTAGAACCGCTAGCGGGGGGGTCTGGAATGAGCAGTTCTTC	CSARTASGGVWNEQFF
TRBD2	TRBJ2-3	few	14	TRBV10-3	TGTGCCATCACGCTAGCGGGGGGATACGATACGCAGTATTTT	CAITLAGGYDTQYF
-	TRBJ2-5	many	11	TRBV12-3/TRBV12-4	TGTGCCAGCAGTTTCGGGGAGACCCAGTACTTC	CASSFGETQYF
-	TRBJ2-3	few	16	TRBV12-3/TRBV12-4	TGTGCCAGCAGTTTGGTCCCGGGATCCCACACAGATACGCAGTATTTT	CASSLVPGSHTDTQYF
-	TRBJ1-2	-	16	TRBV28	TGTGCCAGCAGTCAGAGACTCAGGGCCAGGAACTATGGCTACACCTTC	CASSQRLRARNYGYTF
-	TRBJ1-2	-	14	TRBV12-3/TRBV12-4	TGTGCCAGCAGCCCTGGACCCGTGGGGCATGGCTACACCTTC	CASSPGPVGHGYTF
-	TRBJ1-1	-	16	TRBV3-1	TGTGCCAGCAGCCTTGGGCAGGGGCGTAAGAACACTGAAGCTTTCTTT	CASSLGQGRKNTEAFF
-	TRBJ2-3	few	13	TRBV10-3	TGTGCCATCAGTGCGGAGCCCACAGATACGCAGTATTTT	CAISAEPTDTQYF
-	TRBJ2-7	few	14	TRBV27	TGTGCCAGCAGTCCGAACAGGGACGACTACGAGCAGTACTTC	CASSPNRDDYEQYF
TRBD2	TRBJ2-3	-	16	TRBV10-3	TGTGCCATCAGTGACCCTAGCGGGGGGGCGAGGAATACGCAGTATTTT	CAISDPSGGARNTQYF
TRBD1	TRBJ2-3	-	15	TRBV15	TGTGCCACCAGCCCGGACAGGGGGCTCACAGATACGCAGTATTTT	CATSPDRGLTDTQYF
-	TRBJ1-1	-	14	TRBV20-1	TGCAGTGCCCCCGACCTCGGGGAGGGAACTGAAGCTTTCTTT	CSAPDLGEGTEAFF
-	TRBJ2-5	-	14	TRBV7-8	TGTGCCAGCAGCTTAGATAGGGGCTCGGAGACCCAGTACTTC	CASSLDRGSETQYF